This TCR beta chain was retrieved from a study of breast tumors, draining lymph nodes, adjacent tissues. Regarding the study as a whole: The data were judged consistent with most tumor T cells coming from lymph node and expanding in tumor. Data only fit, rather than demonstrated, lymph node origin of most tumor T cells. Tumor and nontumor repertoires were significantly more similar in luminal-like than in basal-like breast cancer. Compared with lymph nodes, tumors were less diverse; compared with nontumor tissue, more.

This clonotype was seen repeatedly, ten times or more. No antigen is known for it. A single record per CDR3 protein comes from TCRdb applying MiXCR to the multiplex PCR reads. This sample has approximately 230,000 distinct CDR3 sequences, with less than 40% found just once. Samples came from axillary lymph nodes draining the breast cancer. V was pared by 5 bases and J by 6 bases, with 7 bases between. This CDR3 contains 11 residues. This chain uses TRBV12-3 or TRBV12-4 with TRBJ2-5; unclear D gene. The TCR comes from a female donor with breast cancer. Some clones in this sample may be carry-over from other donors' samples. Input material: axillary lymph node tissue. CDR3 DNA: TGTGCCAGCAGTCTATCGCAGACCCAGTACTTC. It yields the protein CASSLSQTQYF.